The 30 T cell receptor beta chains presented below share a single source sample, sequenced in a study of blood T cell repertoires in COVID-19. Produced via immunoSEQ multiplex PCR; TCRdb's table is partial and in-frame only. Of fewer than 70,000 clones in the sample, less than 90% were seen once. The sequencing sample was made of peripheral blood. Receptor source: a woman between 65 and 79 years old with active COVID-19.

V gene TRBV24-1 combines with J gene TRBJ2-1; D remains ambiguous. Trimming left V 3 bases short and J 10 bases short, with 18 bases between. Germline V gives CDR1 KGHDR, CDR2 SFDVKD. This CDR3 region has 15 residues. The CDR3 bases are TGTGCCACCAGTGATCACCGGTTGCGTCCAAGCGAGCAGTTCTTC. Residues: CATSDHRLRPSEQFF.

The chain couples TRBV5-6 to TRBJ2-7; TRBD2 matches 7 bases. CDR3 length equals 14 residues. CDR1 is SGHDT, CDR2 YYEEEE, per germline. V dropped 4 bases and J dropped 6; count of bases not matched to a gene: 10. In nucleotides, the CDR3 is TGTGCCAGCAGCCTCCCCGGGGAGGGGCTCGAGCAGTACTTC. It translates to CASSLPGEGLEQYF.

The chain is built from TRBV9 and TRBJ2-1; D possibly corresponds to TRBD2 (6 bases). The CDR3 runs to 15 residues. Trimming took 0 bases from V and 0 from J, leaving 7 bases between them. Germline CDR1 is SGDLS and CDR2 is YYNGEE. CDR3 protein: CASSVVGGSYNEQFF. The CDR3 DNA follows: TGTGCCAGCAGCGTAGTGGGGGGCTCCTACAATGAGCAGTTCTTC.

In its sample, this clone was seen a few times. The chain couples TRBV19 to TRBJ1-6, with 7 bases that match TRBD1. There are 19 residues in the CDR3. Per germline, CDR1 LNHDA and CDR2 SQIVND (reference sequence). V shed 2 bases and J 0 bases; nucleotides not matched to a gene: 10. CDR3 nucleotide sequence: TGTGCCAGTAGTATAATTGTTCAGGGGGAGAGCTCCTATAATTCACCCCTCCACTTT. Translating it yields CASSIIVQGESSYNSPLHF.

The chain combines TRBV5-1 with TRBJ2-7, with D perhaps matching TRBD2 (5 bases). The CDR3 is 12 amino acids. The ends were cut back, 5 bases at V and 3 bases at J, with 9 bases in the middle. CDR1 and CDR2 (germline): SGHRS, YFSETQ. The CDR3 protein is CASSPGIYEQYF. CDR3 DNA sequence: TGCGCCAGCAGTCCCGGGATCTACGAGCAGTACTTC.

This chain joins TRBV6-6 and TRBJ1-2; D may be TRBD1 (5 bases). The CDR3 is 14 amino acids. Trimming pared 2 bases from V and 3 bases from J, leaving 10 bases between. Per the germline V gene, CDR1 is MNHNY and CDR2 is SVGAGI (reference sequence). CDR3 sequence reads: CASSYGGGDYGYTF. The CDR3 nucleotides are TGTGCCAGCAGTTACGGTGGAGGGGACTATGGCTACACCTTC.

This clone was seen just once. The chain joins TRBV9 to TRBJ2-7; 11 nucleotides line up with TRBD2. With 2 bases clipped from V and 3 bases from J, the junction kept 4 bases outside the gene matches. Germline V CDR1 and CDR2: SGDLS, YYNGEE. The CDR3 runs to 15 residues. The CDR3 region is CASSVGTSGYYEQYF. The CDR3 coding sequence is TGTGCCAGCAGCGTTGGGACTAGCGGTTACTACGAGCAGTACTTC.

The rearrangement links TRBV5-6 to TRBJ2-3, with D possibly being TRBD2 (5 bases). In germline, CDR1 is SGHDT, CDR2 YYEEEE. The V end lost 0 bases, the J end lost 2 bases, and 10 bases lay between the germline ends. This CDR3 has 15 amino acids. CDR3 nucleotide sequence: TGTGCCAGCAGCTTGGCTGGGGAGATCACAGATACGCAGTATTTT. Encoded protein: CASSLAGEITDTQYF.

This sequence joins TRBV5-6 and TRBJ2-7; maybe TRBD2 (7 bases). This CDR3 has 14 residues. CDR1 is SGHDT, CDR2 YYEEEE, per germline. Trimming took 4 bases from V and 0 from J, leaving 11 bases between them. The CDR3 spells CASSRGGSSYEQYF. The CDR3, as DNA: TGTGCCAGCAGCAGGGGGGGTAGCTCCTACGAGCAGTACTTC.

This chain joins TRBV27 and TRBJ1-3; 9 bases fit TRBD1. The germline gives CDR1 MNHEY, CDR2 SMNVEV (reference sequence). V lost 5 bases and J lost 3; bases outside the gene matches: 14. The CDR3 spans 18 residues. The CDR3 nucleotides read TGTGCCAGCAGTCTTATTTTTTCCGGGACAGGGTTTGGAAACACCATATATTTT. As protein: CASSLIFSGTGFGNTIYF.

The table lists this clone with a count of one. The rearrangement links TRBV6-2 or TRBV6-3 to TRBJ1-2; 11 bases align to TRBD1. V dropped 3 bases and J dropped 2; count of bases not matched to a gene: 5. Germline V gene lookup returns CDR1 MNHEY and CDR2 SVGEGT. This CDR3 is built from 16 residues. As DNA, the CDR3 is TGTGCCAGCAGTTATGGACAGGGGGCCTCGAACTATGGCTACACCTTC. Its translation: CASSYGQGASNYGYTF.

As to this clone: Other DNA sequences in this sample translate to the same CDR3. This chain links TRBV19 with TRBJ1-1, with 8 bases fitting TRBD1. CDR1 and CDR2 (germline): LNHDA, SQIVND (reference sequence). The CDR3 extends over 14 amino acids. The ends lost 1 base at V and 4 bases at J; junction bases unmatched: 2. The CDR3 is CASSIGTGGTEAFF. CDR3 coding DNA: TGTGCCAGTAGTATAGGAACAGGGGGCACTGAAGCTTTCTTT.

This chain uses TRBV9 with TRBJ2-1; D remains unclear. The V and J ends lost 3 bases and 2 bases respectively, with 3 bases between them. Germline-derived CDR1 and CDR2 are SGDLS and YYNGEE. CDR3 length equals 12 residues. The CDR3 nucleotides are TGTGCCAGCAGCGCTACCTACAATGAGCAGTTCTTC. It encodes CASSATYNEQFF.

The V call is TRBV9, the J call TRBJ2-7, with TRBD2 as a possible D gene (6 bases). Trimming pared 4 bases from V and 2 bases from J, leaving 16 bases between. CDR1 and CDR2 (germline): SGDLS, YYNGEE. This CDR3 spans 15 amino acids. For the CDR3, the DNA is TGTGCCAGCAGCTCAACTAGCTCTCCCACCTACGAGCAGTACTTC. It is translated as CASSSTSSPTYEQYF.

The chain employs TRBV11-2 and TRBJ2-7; 7 positions agree with TRBD1. The CDR3 covers 13 residues. Germline V CDR1 and CDR2: SGHAT, FQNNGV. V trimming: 6 bases; J trimming: 2 bases; junction bases outside the gene matches: 4. CDR3 in amino acids: CASRGTGAYEQYF. The CDR3 DNA sequence: TGTGCCAGCAGGGGAACAGGGGCCTACGAGCAGTACTTC.

This clone was counted a few times. The V call is TRBV30, the J call TRBJ2-2, with 7 bases matching TRBD1. The germline V gene encodes CDR1 GTSNPN and CDR2 SVGIG (reference sequence). V was pared by 3 bases and J by 5 bases, with 6 bases of the junction left unmatched. The CDR3 is 14 residues long. This chain's CDR3 is CAWSGGQATGELFF. The CDR3 DNA sequence: TGTGCCTGGAGCGGAGGACAGGCAACCGGGGAGCTGTTTTTT.

This chain links TRBV19 with TRBJ1-6; D is perhaps TRBD1 (6 bases). Deletions cut 6 bases from V and 6 bases from J, with 12 bases between. The CDR3 is 14 amino acids. Per germline, CDR1 LNHDA and CDR2 SQIVND (reference sequence). The chain's CDR3 is CASRRGASNSPLHF. In DNA form, the CDR3 reads TGTGCCAGTAGGCGGGGGGCTAGTAATTCACCCCTCCACTTT.

The V gene is TRBV2, the J gene TRBJ2-5, with 8 bases identical to TRBD2. The V and J ends lost 6 bases and 2 bases, in that order; junction bases with no gene match: 8. This CDR3 is built from 15 residues. The V gene's germline CDR1 is SNHLY and CDR2 FYNNEI. This chain's CDR3 is CASREATGGQETQYF. CDR3 DNA sequence: TGTGCCAGCAGAGAGGCAACGGGAGGGCAAGAGACCCAGTACTTC.

The gene calls are TRBV7-2 and TRBJ2-1; 9 bases align to TRBD2. Germline V CDR1 and CDR2: SGHTA, FQGNSA. The V segment lost 5 bases and the J segment 6 bases; nucleotides outside the gene matches: 5. This CDR3 region has 14 residues. CDR3 coding DNA: TGTGCCAGCAGCGTGGGACTAGCATCCAATGAGCAGTTCTTC. This codes for CASSVGLASNEQFF.

The V call is TRBV5-6, the J call TRBJ2-5; D remains unclear. Trimming took 0 bases from V and 5 from J, leaving 5 bases between them. Germline CDR1 is SGHDT and CDR2 is YYEEEE. The length of the CDR3 is 12 residues. This CDR3 reads CASSLGPETQYF. The CDR3 region has the DNA TGTGCCAGCAGCTTGGGGCCGGAGACCCAGTACTTC.

The chain joins TRBV5-8 to TRBJ1-2; weak D call: TRBD1 (6 bases). V was shortened by 1 base and J by 2 bases, with 9 bases between the two germline ends. This CDR3 comprises 14 residues. The germline V gene encodes CDR1 SGHTS and CDR2 YDEGEE. The CDR3 sequence is CASSLHRANYGYTF. The CDR3, as DNA: TGTGCCAGCAGCTTGCACAGGGCAAACTATGGCTACACCTTC.

The chain uses TRBV10-3 and TRBJ1-5, with D perhaps matching TRBD1 (5 bases). V lost 0 bases and J lost 7, with 16 bases in between. The CDR3 covers 16 residues. Germline values: CDR1 ENHRY, CDR2 SYGVKD. The CDR3 region has the DNA TGTGCCATCAGTGAGTCGATGCAGGGTATGGAGCAGCCCCAGCATTTT. It translates to CAISESMQGMEQPQHF.

J is TRBJ2-7 and V is TRBV19; D is possibly TRBD1 (5 bases). The CDR3 covers 13 residues. V was clipped by 3 bases and J by 1 base, with 7 bases between them. Germline V gene lookup returns CDR1 LNHDA and CDR2 SQIVND (reference sequence). CDR3 sequence reads: CASSMTASYEQYF. Written as DNA, the CDR3 is TGTGCCAGTAGTATGACAGCGTCCTACGAGCAGTACTTC.

CDR3 sequence: CASSPKTSGTGEQYF. As DNA, the CDR3 is TGTGCCAGCAGCCCTAAGACTAGCGGGACTGGCGAGCAGTACTTC. The chain carries TRBV5-4 and TRBJ2-7; TRBD2 matches at 11 bases. The germline V gene has CDR1 SGHNT and CDR2 YYREEE (reference sequence). Trimming at V came to 4 bases and at J to 6 bases, leaving 9 bases not matched to a gene. CDR3 size: 15 residues.

This sequence joins TRBV4-2 and TRBJ2-2, with 10 positions matching TRBD2. CDR1 is LGHNA, CDR2 YNFKEQ, per germline. This CDR3 contains 16 residues. The junction had 7 bases not matched to a gene; V was cut back by 0 bases and J by 9 bases. CDR3 in DNA: TGTGCCAGCAGCCAAGAGCTAGCGGGAGCAGAGAGGGAGCTGTTTTTT. The encoded protein is CASSQELAGAERELFF.

J is TRBJ2-7 and V is TRBV5-1; 10 nucleotides line up with TRBD1. This CDR3 comprises 14 residues. Per the germline V gene, CDR1 is SGHRS and CDR2 is YFSETQ. V shed 4 bases, J shed 2 bases, and the junction held 3 bases outside the gene matches. CDR3 protein: CASSHGTGAYEQYF. In DNA, the CDR3 is TGCGCCAGCAGCCACGGGACAGGGGCCTACGAGCAGTACTTC.

The sample holds one count of this clone. This sequence joins TRBV10-2 and TRBJ2-7, with TRBD1 identical over 9 bases. This CDR3 is 18 amino acids long. CDR1 is WSHSY, CDR2 SAAADI, per germline. The J segment lost 2 bases and the V segment lost 4 bases, leaving 15 bases of the junction unmatched. CDR3 DNA: TGCGCCAGCAGTGTAGGGACAGGGAGCAAAGCGGGCACCTACGAGCAGTACTTC. It translates to CASSVGTGSKAGTYEQYF.

This chain links TRBV7-9 with TRBJ2-2; 9 nucleotides agree with TRBD2. Germline-derived CDR1 and CDR2 are SEHNR and FQNEAQ (reference sequence). J was trimmed by 1 base and V by 5 bases; bases with no gene match: 8. The CDR3 contains 17 residues. The CDR3 is CASSPPPTSGNTGELFF. The DNA of the CDR3 is TGTGCCAGCAGCCCACCTCCGACTAGCGGGAACACCGGGGAGCTGTTTTTT.

The chain carries TRBV19 and TRBJ2-1; D perhaps matches TRBD2 (6 bases). The CDR3 runs to 16 residues. The V gene lost 3 bases and the J gene lost 4 bases, with 16 bases spanning the gap. Germline values: CDR1 LNHDA, CDR2 SQIVND (reference sequence). CDR3 sequence: CASSIPRDLQYNEQFF. In DNA, the CDR3 is TGTGCCAGTAGTATCCCCCGGGACTTACAATACAATGAGCAGTTCTTC.

This clone was picked up a small number of times. The junction does not match germline at one end; this may be a read error. The J gene is TRBJ2-7, the V gene TRBV10-3; no firm D call. This CDR3 contains 12 residues. Germline V lookup: CDR1 ENHRY, CDR2 SYGVKD. CDR3 in DNA: TGTGCCACCAGTCCGGTGACCTACGAGCAGTACTTC. Translated: CATSPVTYEQYF.